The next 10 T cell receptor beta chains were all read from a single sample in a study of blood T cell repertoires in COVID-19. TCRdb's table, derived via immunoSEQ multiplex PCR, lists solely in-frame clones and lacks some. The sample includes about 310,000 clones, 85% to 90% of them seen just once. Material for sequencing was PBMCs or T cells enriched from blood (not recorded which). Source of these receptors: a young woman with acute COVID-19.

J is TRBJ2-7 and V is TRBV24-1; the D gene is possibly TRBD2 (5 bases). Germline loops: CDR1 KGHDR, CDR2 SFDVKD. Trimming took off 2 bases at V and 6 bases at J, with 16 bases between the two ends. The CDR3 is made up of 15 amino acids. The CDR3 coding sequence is TGTGCCACCAGTGATTCGCGGTCTCGAGGGCTCGAGCAGTACTTC. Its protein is CATSDSRSRGLEQYF.

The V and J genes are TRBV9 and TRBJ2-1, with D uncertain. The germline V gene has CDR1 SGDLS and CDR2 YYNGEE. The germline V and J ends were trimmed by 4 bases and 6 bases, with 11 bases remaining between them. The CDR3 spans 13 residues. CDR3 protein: CASSPVFLNEQFF. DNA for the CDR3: TGTGCCAGCAGCCCCGTATTTCTCAATGAGCAGTTCTTC.

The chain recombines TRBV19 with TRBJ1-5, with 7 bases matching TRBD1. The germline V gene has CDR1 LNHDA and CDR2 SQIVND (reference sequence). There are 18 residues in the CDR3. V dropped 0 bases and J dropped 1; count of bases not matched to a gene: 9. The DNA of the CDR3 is TGTGCCAGTAGTATAGAAGGGGGCTGGGAGGCGAGCAATCAGCCCCAGCATTTT. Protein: CASSIEGGWEASNQPQHF.

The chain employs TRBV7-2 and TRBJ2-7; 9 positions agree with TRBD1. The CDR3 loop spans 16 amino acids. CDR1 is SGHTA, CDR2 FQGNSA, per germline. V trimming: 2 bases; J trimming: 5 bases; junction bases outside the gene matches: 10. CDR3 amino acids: CASSLPFKGQGHEQYF. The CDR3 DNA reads TGTGCCAGCAGCTTACCTTTTAAGGGACAGGGCCACGAGCAGTACTTC.

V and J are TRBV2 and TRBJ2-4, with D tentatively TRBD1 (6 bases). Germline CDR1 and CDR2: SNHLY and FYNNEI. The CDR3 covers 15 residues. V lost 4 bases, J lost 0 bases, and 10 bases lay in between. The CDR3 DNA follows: TGTGCCAGCAGTGGAGGACAGTCAGCCAAAAACATTCAGTACTTC. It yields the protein CASSGGQSAKNIQYF.

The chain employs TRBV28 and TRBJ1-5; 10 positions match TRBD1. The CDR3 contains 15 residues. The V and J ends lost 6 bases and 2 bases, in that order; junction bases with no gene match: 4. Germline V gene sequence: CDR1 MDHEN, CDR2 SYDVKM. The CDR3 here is CASRGQGVGNQPQHF. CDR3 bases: TGTGCCAGCAGAGGACAGGGGGTGGGCAATCAGCCCCAGCATTTT.

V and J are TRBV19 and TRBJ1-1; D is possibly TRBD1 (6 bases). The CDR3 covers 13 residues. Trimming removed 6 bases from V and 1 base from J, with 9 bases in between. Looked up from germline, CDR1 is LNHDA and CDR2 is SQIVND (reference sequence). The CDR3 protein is CASSRQANTEAFF. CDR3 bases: TGTGCCAGTAGCCGACAGGCGAACACTGAAGCTTTCTTT.

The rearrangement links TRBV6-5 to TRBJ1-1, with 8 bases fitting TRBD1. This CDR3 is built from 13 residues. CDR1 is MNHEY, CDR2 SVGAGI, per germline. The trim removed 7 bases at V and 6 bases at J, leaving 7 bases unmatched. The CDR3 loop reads CASTYDRGSEAFF. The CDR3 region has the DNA TGTGCCAGCACCTATGACAGGGGATCTGAAGCTTTCTTT.

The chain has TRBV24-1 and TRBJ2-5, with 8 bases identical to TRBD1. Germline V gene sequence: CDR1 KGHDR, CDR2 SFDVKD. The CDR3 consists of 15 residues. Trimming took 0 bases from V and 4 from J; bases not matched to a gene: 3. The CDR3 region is CATSDLSGTGETQYF. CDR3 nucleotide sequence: TGTGCCACCAGTGATTTGTCGGGGACAGGAGAGACCCAGTACTTC.

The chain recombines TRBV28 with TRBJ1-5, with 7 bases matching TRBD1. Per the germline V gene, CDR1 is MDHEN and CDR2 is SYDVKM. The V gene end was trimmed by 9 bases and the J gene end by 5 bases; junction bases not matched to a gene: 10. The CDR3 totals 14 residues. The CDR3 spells CASSRQGSYQPQHF. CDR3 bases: TGTGCCAGTAGTCGACAGGGATCATATCAGCCCCAGCATTTT.